Presented here are 10 T cell receptor beta chains from one specimen sequenced in a study of blood T cells in healthy people across ages. Using a J-beta primer mix together with a sample-barcoded 5' primer, a second PCR was run for roughly 7 to 11 cycles. From the 5' RACE reads, TCRdb called clonotypes with MiXCR, one entry per CDR3 protein. The table shows around 780,000 distinct CDR3 sequences, with roughly 50% occurring only once. Sequences were obtained from blood. The receptors here all came from a man in his forties in good health.

The chain carries TRBV20-1 and TRBJ2-1; D is perhaps TRBD2 (6 bases). V dropped 5 bases and J dropped 1 base, with 15 bases sitting between them. This CDR3 region has 15 residues. Germline V gene data show CDR1 as DFQATT and CDR2 as SNEGSKA (reference sequence). The CDR3 coding sequence is TGCAGTGCTTCGCTAAGCGGGCCTTCCTACAATGAGCAGTTCTTC. Residues: CSASLSGPSYNEQFF.

This clonotype came up many times. This chain joins TRBV6-1 and TRBJ2-3, with 9 bases lining up with TRBD1. The CDR3 extends over 18 amino acids. Per the germline V gene, CDR1 is MNHNS and CDR2 is SASEGT. With V trimmed by 6 bases and J by 6 bases, 19 bases remained unmatched. The CDR3 bases are TGTGCCAGCAGGCCTCGGCCCGGGACAGGGCTGCACAGTGATACGCAGTATTTT. This encodes CASRPRPGTGLHSDTQYF.

V is TRBV27 and J is TRBJ2-7, with 12 positions matching TRBD2. The germline V gene encodes CDR1 MNHEY and CDR2 SMNVEV (reference sequence). V was pared by 5 bases and J by 2 bases, with 10 bases of the junction left unmatched. The CDR3 totals 17 residues. CDR3 protein: CASSLRTSGTTTYEQYF. For the CDR3, the DNA is TGTGCCAGCAGTCTTCGGACTAGCGGGACGACAACCTACGAGCAGTACTTC.

This chain uses TRBV20-1 with TRBJ1-6; 9 nucleotides agree with TRBD1. The V segment lost 6 bases and the J segment 12 bases; nucleotides outside the gene matches: 9. Looked up from germline, CDR1 is DFQATT and CDR2 is SNEGSKA (reference sequence). The CDR3 has 13 amino acids. The CDR3 nucleotides are TGCAGTGCGAGACAGGGGGGGCCTGAACCCCTCCACTTT. Protein sequence: CSARQGGPEPLHF.

This chain links TRBV5-5 with TRBJ2-1; TRBD2 matches at 9 bases. This CDR3 is 15 amino acids long. The germline V gene has CDR1 SGHKS and CDR2 YYEKEE (reference sequence). J was trimmed by 6 bases and V by 4 bases; bases with no gene match: 8. CDR3 sequence (DNA): TGTGCCAGCAGCCCTAGCGGGGTCCTGTCCAATGAGCAGTTCTTC. This translates into CASSPSGVLSNEQFF.

The rearrangement uses TRBV28 and TRBJ2-1, with 8 bases fitting TRBD2. This CDR3 has 15 amino acids. V lost 0 bases, J lost 5 bases, and 3 bases stayed unmatched. Germline-derived CDR1 and CDR2 are MDHEN and SYDVKM. The CDR3 DNA sequence: TGTGCCAGCAGTTTATGGCTAGCGGGTAACAATGAGCAGTTCTTC. Its protein product is CASSLWLAGNNEQFF.

The chain joins TRBV10-3 to TRBJ2-5; D is possibly TRBD2 (5 bases). The CDR3 has 14 amino acids. CDR1 and CDR2 (germline): ENHRY, SYGVKD. Trimming shortened V by 4 bases and J by 0 bases, and 9 bases separated the two germline ends. CDR3 amino acids: CAISVSGNQETQYF. The CDR3 DNA reads as TGTGCCATCAGTGTATCGGGGAACCAAGAGACCCAGTACTTC.

The V gene is TRBV9, the J gene TRBJ2-1; no clear D gene. Trimming stripped 0 bases from V and 9 bases from J, with 4 bases between. The CDR3 length is 11 residues. CDR1 is SGDLS and CDR2 is YYNGEE in the germline V gene. Written as DNA, the CDR3 is TGTGCCAGCAGCGTAGGGGTTGAGCAGTTCTTC. Its protein product is CASSVGVEQFF.

The table lists this clonotype with a few counts. This chain uses TRBV7-2 with TRBJ2-1, with 10 nucleotides matching TRBD1. The J call may be in error: the DNA end matches TRBJ2-7 better. Germline lookup yields CDR1 SGHTA and CDR2 FQGNSA. The CDR3 loop spans 15 amino acids. The CDR3 sequence is CASSPGQGVYNEQYF. The DNA of the CDR3 is TGTGCCAGCAGCCCAGGACAGGGGGTATACAATGAGCAGTACTTC.

This clonotype was detected many times. The gene calls are TRBV6-5 and TRBJ2-3; D unclear. Trimming took 4 bases from V and 5 from J, leaving 7 bases between them. There are 12 residues in the CDR3. In germline, CDR1 is MNHEY, CDR2 SVGAGI. In DNA, the CDR3 is TGTGCCAGCAGTTTGACCAAAGATACGCAGTATTTT. Amino acid sequence: CASSLTKDTQYF.